Given below is one T cell receptor (beta chain) in context. What it recognizes is unknown. This record comes from a study of siplizumab effects on memory and regulatory T cells. Study outcomes and limitations: Mappable alloreactive CD4+ clones averaged approximately 70% Treg-derived with siplizumab versus roughly 30% in controls.

Trimming cost V 2 bases and J 1 base, with 8 bases left between them. The CDR3 totals 15 residues. CDR1 and CDR2 (germline): KGHSH, LQKENI. Some clones are missing from TCRdb's copy, which holds only in-frame ones; the method was immunoSEQ multiplex PCR. The sample holds around 87,000 clones; 85% to 90% are singletons and the top ten take more than 14%. The source is a human donor in good health. Source material: CD4+ T cells sorted from blood. This chain connects TRBV18 to TRBJ2-2; no clear D gene. The CDR3 spells CASSPGLWNTGELFF. The CDR3 DNA reads TGTGCCAGCTCACCAGGTCTGTGGAACACCGGGGAGCTGTTTTTT.